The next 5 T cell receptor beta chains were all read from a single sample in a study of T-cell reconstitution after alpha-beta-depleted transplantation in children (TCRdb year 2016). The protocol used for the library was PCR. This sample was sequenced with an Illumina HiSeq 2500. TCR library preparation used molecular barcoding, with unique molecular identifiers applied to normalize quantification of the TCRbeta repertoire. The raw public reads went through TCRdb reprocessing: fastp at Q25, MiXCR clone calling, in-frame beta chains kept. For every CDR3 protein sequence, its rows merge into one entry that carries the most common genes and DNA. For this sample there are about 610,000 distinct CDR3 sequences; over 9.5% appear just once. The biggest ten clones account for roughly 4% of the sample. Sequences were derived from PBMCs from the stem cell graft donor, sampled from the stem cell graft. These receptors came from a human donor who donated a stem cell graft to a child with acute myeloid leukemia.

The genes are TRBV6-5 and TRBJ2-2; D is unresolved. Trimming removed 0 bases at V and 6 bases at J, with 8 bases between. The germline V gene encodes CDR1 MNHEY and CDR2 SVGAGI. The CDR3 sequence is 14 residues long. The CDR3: CASSYSTIPGELFF. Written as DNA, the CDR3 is TGTGCCAGCAGTTACTCGACGATCCCCGGGGAGCTGTTTTTT.

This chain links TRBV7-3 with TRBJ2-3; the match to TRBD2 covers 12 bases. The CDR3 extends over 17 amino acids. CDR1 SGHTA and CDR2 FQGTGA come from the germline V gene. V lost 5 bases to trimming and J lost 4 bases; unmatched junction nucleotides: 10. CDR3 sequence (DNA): TGTGCCAGCAGCCATAAGAGACTAGCGGGAGAGGCAGATACGCAGTATTTT. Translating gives CASSHKRLAGEADTQYF.

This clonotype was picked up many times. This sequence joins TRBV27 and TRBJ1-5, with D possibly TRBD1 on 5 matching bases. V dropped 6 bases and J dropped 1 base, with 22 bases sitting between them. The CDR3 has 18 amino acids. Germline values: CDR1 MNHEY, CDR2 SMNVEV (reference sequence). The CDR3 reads CASSRVLGVEGSNQPQHF. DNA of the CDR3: TGTGCCAGCAGCAGGGTCTTAGGCGTCGAGGGGAGCAATCAGCCCCAGCATTTT.

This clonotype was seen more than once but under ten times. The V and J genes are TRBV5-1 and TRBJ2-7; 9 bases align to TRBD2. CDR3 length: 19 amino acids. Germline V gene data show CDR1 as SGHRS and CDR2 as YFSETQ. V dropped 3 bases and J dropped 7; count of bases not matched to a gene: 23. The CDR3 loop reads CASSSLGASGMVLPREQYF. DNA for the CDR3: TGCGCCAGCAGCTCCCTGGGGGCTAGCGGGATGGTACTTCCTAGGGAGCAGTACTTC.

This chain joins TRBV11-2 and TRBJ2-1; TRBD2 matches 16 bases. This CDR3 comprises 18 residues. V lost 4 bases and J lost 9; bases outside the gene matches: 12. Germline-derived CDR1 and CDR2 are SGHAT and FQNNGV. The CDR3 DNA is TGTGCCAGCAGCTCCCTCGCCGGGACTAGCGGGAGGGTGAGTGAGCAGTTCTTC. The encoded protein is CASSSLAGTSGRVSEQFF.